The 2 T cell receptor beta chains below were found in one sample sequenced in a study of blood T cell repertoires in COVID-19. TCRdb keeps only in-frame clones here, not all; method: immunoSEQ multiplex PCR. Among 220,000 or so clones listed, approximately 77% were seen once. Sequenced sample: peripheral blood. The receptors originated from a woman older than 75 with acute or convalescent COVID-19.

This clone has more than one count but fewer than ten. The CDR3 DNA follows: TGTGCCAGCAGCAATGCCGGGGGGGGGTACGAGCAGTACTTC. Translation gives CASSNAGGGYEQYF. V is TRBV21-1 and J is TRBJ2-7; the D call of TRBD2 is as the table states it, not checked on the DNA. TRBV21-1 has pseudogene status. The CDR3 has 14 amino acids.

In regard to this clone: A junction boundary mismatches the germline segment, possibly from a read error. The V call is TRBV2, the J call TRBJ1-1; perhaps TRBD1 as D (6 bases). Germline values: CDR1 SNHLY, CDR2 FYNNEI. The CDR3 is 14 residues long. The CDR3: CASSEETGLSEAFF. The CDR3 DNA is TGTGCCAGCAGCGAAGAAACAGGGTTAAGTGAAGCTTTCTTT.